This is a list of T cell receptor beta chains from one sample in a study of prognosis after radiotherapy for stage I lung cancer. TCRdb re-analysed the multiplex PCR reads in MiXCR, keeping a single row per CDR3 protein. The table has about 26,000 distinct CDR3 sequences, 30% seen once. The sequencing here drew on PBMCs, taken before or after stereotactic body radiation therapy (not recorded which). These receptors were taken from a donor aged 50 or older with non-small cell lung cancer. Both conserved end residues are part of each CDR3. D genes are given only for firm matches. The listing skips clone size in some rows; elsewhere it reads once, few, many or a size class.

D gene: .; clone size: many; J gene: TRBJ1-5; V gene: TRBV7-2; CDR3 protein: CASSSVGQPQHF; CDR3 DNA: TGTGCCAGCAGCTCGGTCGGGCAGCCCCAGCATTTT
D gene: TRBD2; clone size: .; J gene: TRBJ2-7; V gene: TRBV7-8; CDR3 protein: CASSLVREGEQYF; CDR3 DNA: TGTGCCAGCAGCTTAGTTCGGGAGGGCGAGCAGTACTTC
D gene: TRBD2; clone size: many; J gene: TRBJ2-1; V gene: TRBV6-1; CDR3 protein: CATNLADLSYNEQFF; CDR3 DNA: TGTGCCACCAACCTAGCGGACCTCTCCTACAATGAGCAGTTCTTC
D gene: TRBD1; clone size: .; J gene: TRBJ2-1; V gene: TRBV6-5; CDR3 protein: CASSYRLQLDRDPYNEQFF; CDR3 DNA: TGTGCCAGCAGTTACCGGCTTCAATTAGACAGGGATCCCTACAATGAGCAGTTCTTC
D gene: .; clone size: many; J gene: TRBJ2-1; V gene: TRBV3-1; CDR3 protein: CASSQDGLYNEQFF; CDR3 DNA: TGTGCCAGCAGCCAAGACGGGCTGTACAATGAGCAGTTCTTC
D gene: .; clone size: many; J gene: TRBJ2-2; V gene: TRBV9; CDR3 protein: CASSVSSYTGELFF; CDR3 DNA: TGTGCCAGCAGCGTAAGCTCATACACCGGGGAGCTGTTTTTT
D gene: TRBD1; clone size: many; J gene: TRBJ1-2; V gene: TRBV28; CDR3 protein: CASRSRDRALGYTF; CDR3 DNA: TGTGCCAGCAGATCCCGGGACAGGGCTTTAGGCTACACCTTC
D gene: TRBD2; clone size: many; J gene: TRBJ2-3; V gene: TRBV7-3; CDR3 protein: CASSLGVAGGTDTQYF; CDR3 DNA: TGTGCCAGCAGCTTAGGGGTAGCGGGGGGGACAGATACGCAGTATTTT
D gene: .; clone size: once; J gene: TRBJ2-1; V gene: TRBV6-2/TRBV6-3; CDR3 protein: CASSANHTRPEQFF; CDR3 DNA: TGTGCCAGCAGTGCCAACCATACTAGACCTGAGCAGTTCTTC
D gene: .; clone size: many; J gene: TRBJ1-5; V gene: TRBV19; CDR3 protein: CASSIRKNSNQPQHF; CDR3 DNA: TGTGCCAGTAGTATCCGAAAAAATAGCAATCAGCCCCAGCATTTT
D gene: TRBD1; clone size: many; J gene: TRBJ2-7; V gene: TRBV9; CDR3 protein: CASSVQGGEQYF; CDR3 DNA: TGTGCCAGCAGTGTACAGGGGGGAGAGCAGTACTTC
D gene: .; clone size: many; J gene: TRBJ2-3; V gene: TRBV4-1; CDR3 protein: CASSQEVSGLSTDTQYF; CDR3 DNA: TGCGCCAGCAGCCAAGAGGTTTCTGGACTTAGCACAGATACGCAGTATTTT
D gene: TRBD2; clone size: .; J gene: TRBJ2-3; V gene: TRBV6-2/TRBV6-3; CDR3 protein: CASISAIFSGGDTDTQYF; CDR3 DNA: TGTGCCAGCATTTCAGCCATCTTTAGCGGGGGGGACACAGATACGCAGTATTTT
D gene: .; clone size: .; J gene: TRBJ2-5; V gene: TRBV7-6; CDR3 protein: CASSLESKETQYF; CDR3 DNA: TGTGCCAGCAGCTTAGAGTCTAAAGAGACCCAGTACTTC
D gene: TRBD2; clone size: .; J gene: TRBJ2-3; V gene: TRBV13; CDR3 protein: CASSPRLAGDVGSTDTQYF; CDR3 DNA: TGTGCCAGCAGCCCCAGACTAGCGGGAGATGTTGGGTCGACAGATACGCAGTATTTT
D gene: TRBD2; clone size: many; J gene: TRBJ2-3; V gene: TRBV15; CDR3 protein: CATGGGVVSTDTQYF; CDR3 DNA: TGTGCCACCGGCGGGGGGGTAGTTAGCACAGATACGCAGTATTTT
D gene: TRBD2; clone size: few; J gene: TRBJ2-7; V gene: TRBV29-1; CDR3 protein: CSVELAGERVGRQYF; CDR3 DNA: TGCAGCGTTGAACTAGCGGGAGAACGTGTAGGGAGGCAGTACTTC
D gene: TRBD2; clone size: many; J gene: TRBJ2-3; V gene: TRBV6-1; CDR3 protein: CASTTRSGRGTDTQYF; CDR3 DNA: TGTGCCAGCACCACCCGTAGCGGGAGAGGAACAGATACGCAGTATTTT
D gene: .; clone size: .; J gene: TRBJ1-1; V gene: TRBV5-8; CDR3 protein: CASSLEGGFTEAFF; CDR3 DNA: TGTGCCAGCAGCTTGGAAGGGGGTTTTACTGAAGCTTTCTTT
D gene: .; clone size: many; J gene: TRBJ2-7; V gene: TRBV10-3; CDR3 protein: CAISEPSLSSYEQYF; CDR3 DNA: TGTGCCATCAGTGAGCCCTCGCTGAGCTCCTACGAGCAGTACTTC
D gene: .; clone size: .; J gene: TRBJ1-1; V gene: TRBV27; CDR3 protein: CASSFKQSATEAFF; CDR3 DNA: TGTGCCAGCAGTTTCAAACAGTCGGCCACTGAAGCTTTCTTT
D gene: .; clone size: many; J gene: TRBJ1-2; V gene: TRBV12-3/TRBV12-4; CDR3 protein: CASSSLYNYGYTF; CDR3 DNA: TGTGCCAGCAGTTCCCTGTACAACTATGGCTACACCTTC
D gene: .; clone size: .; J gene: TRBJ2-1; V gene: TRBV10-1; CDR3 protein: CASSSRVIGDEQFF; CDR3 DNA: TGCGCCAGCAGTTCCAGGGTGATAGGCGATGAGCAGTTCTTC
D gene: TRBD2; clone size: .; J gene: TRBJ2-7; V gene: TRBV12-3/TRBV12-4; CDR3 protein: CASSLLAGGTPYEQYF; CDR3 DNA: TGTGCCAGCAGTTTACTAGCGGGAGGAACCCCCTACGAGCAGTACTTC
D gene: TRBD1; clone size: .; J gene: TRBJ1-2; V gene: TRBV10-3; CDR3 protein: CAIRVTGGNYGYTF; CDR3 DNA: TGTGCCATCAGGGTAACAGGGGGCAACTATGGCTACACCTTC
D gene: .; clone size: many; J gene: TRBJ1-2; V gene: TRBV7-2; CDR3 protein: CASSSTRRVWDNYGYTF; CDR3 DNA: TGTGCCAGCAGCTCAACGCGTCGCGTTTGGGATAACTATGGCTACACCTTC
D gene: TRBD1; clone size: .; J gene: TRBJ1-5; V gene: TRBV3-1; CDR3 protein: CASTLGGVVQGNQPQHF; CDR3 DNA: TGTGCCAGCACCCTTGGGGGAGTGGTACAGGGGAATCAGCCCCAGCATTTT
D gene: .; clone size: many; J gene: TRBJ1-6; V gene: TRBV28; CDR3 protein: CASSLRDSPLHF; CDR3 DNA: TGTGCCAGCAGTTTGAGGGACTCACCCCTCCACTTT
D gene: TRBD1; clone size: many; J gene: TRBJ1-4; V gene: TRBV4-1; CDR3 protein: CASSQDGTGGLEKLFF; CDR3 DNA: TGCGCCAGCAGCCAAGATGGGACAGGGGGCCTTGAAAAACTGTTTTTT
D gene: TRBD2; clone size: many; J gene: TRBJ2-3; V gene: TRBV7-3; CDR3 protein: CASSSGATDTQYF; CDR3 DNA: TGTGCCAGCTCTAGCGGGGCGACAGATACGCAGTATTTT
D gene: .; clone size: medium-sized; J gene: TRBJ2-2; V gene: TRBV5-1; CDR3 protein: CASSLTGDTGELFF; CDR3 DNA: TGCGCCAGCAGCTTGACCGGGGACACCGGGGAGCTGTTTTTT
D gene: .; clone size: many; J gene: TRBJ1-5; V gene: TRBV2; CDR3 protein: CATTGGMGQPQHF; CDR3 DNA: TGTGCAACGACAGGTGGAATGGGTCAGCCCCAGCATTTT
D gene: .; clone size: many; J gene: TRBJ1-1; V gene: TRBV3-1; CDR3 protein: CASSPVGASAFF; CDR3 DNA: TGTGCCAGCAGCCCAGTGGGAGCCTCTGCTTTCTTT
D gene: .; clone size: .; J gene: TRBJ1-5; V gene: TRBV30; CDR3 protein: CAWSVKGVISTQHF; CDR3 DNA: TGTGCCTGGAGTGTAAAGGGGGTAATATCGACCCAGCATTTT
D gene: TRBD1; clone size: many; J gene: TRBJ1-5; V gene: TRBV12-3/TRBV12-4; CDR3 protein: CASSRDRDNQPQHF; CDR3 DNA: TGTGCCAGCAGTCGAGACAGGGACAATCAGCCCCAGCATTTT
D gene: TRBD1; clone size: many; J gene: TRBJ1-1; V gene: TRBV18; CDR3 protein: CASSPGTGVPEAFF; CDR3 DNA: TGTGCCAGCTCACCCGGGACAGGGGTCCCTGAAGCTTTCTTT
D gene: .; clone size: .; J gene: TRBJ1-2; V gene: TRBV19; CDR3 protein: CASSINRGYGYTF; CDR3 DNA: TGTGCCAGTAGTATCAACCGGGGATATGGCTACACCTTC
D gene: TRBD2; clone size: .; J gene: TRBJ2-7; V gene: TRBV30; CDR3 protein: CAWSDDEWRGVSYEQYF; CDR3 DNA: TGTGCCTGGAGTGACGATGAATGGCGGGGGGTCTCCTACGAGCAGTACTTC
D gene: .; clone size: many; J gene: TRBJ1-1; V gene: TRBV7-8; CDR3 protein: CASSFLNTEAFF; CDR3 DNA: TGTGCCAGCAGCTTCTTGAACACTGAAGCTTTCTTT
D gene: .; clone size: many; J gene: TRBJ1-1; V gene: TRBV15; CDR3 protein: CATSRDGTWGAFF; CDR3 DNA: TGTGCCACCAGCAGAGATGGAACGTGGGGAGCTTTCTTT
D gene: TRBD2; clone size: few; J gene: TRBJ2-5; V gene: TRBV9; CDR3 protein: CASSAHSGSSQETQYF; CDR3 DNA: TGTGCCAGCAGCGCCCATAGCGGGAGTTCCCAAGAGACCCAGTACTTC
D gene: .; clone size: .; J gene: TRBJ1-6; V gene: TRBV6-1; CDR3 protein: CASSPDRISYNSPLHF; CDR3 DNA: TGTGCCAGCAGCCCTGACCGGATCTCCTATAATTCACCCCTCCACTTT